Each of the 9 T cell receptor beta chains below was sequenced from the same sample in a study of blood T cell repertoires in COVID-19. Method: immunoSEQ multiplex PCR; TCRdb's copy keeps in-frame clones and lacks some. The table includes about 8,400 clones, 80% to 90% detected once. Sequencing was performed on peripheral blood. The receptors were gathered from a man aged 60 to 75 with acute or convalescent COVID-19.

The J gene is TRBJ1-5, the V gene TRBV28; D uncertain. Germline values: CDR1 MDHEN, CDR2 SYDVKM. Trimming pared 5 bases from V and 5 bases from J, leaving 13 bases between. The CDR3 runs to 14 residues. The CDR3, as DNA: TGTGCCAGCAGTCAGGCCCGTTCAGATCAGCCCCAGCATTTT. Translation gives CASSQARSDQPQHF.

The chain joins TRBV3-1 (or the pseudogene TRBV3-2) to TRBJ2-3; D gene ambiguous. This CDR3 contains 16 residues. In germline, CDR1 is LGHDT, CDR2 YNNKEL (reference sequence). V shed 0 bases and J shed 5 bases, with 15 bases lying between them. CDR3 sequence (DNA): TGTGCCAGCAGCCAAGAAAGGTCCTACTCGGGAGATACGCAGTATTTT. Translating it yields CASSQERSYSGDTQYF.

This clone was seen a few times. This chain links TRBV5-1 with TRBJ2-7; perhaps TRBD1 as D (6 bases). This CDR3 is 14 amino acids long. Trimming cost V 4 bases and J 3 bases, with 14 bases left between them. CDR1 and CDR2 from the germline V gene are SGHRS and YFSETQ. CDR3 sequence reads: CASSPRGSVYEQYF. DNA of the CDR3: TGCGCCAGCAGCCCCAGGGGAAGCGTCTACGAGCAGTACTTC.

The rearrangement uses TRBV19 and TRBJ1-5, with 7 bases fitting TRBD1. J was trimmed by 0 bases and V by 6 bases; bases with no gene match: 2. The CDR3 spans 14 residues. CDR1 is LNHDA and CDR2 is SQIVND in the germline V gene (reference sequence). CDR3 residues: CASRGDSSNQPQHF. The CDR3 region has the DNA TGTGCCAGTAGGGGGGACAGTAGCAATCAGCCCCAGCATTTT. The full variable domain, in which reference TRBV19 and TRBJ1-5 provide the parts outside the CDR3, is DGGITQSPKYLFRKEGQNVTLSCEQNLNHDAMYWYRQDPGQGLRLIYYSQIVNDFQKGDIAEGYSVSREKKESFPLTVTSAQKNPTAFYLCASRGDSSNQPQHFGDGTRLSIL.

The J gene is TRBJ2-3, the V gene TRBV6-5; perhaps TRBD1 as D (5 bases). In germline, CDR1 is MNHEY, CDR2 SVGAGI. The germline V and J ends were trimmed by 7 bases and 0 bases, with 14 bases remaining between them. This CDR3 spans 15 amino acids. The CDR3 bases are TGTGCCAGCAAGGGCAGGGCGTTTAGCACAGATACGCAGTATTTT. Protein: CASKGRAFSTDTQYF.

The chain combines TRBV5-6 with TRBJ1-2; 9 nucleotides agree with TRBD1. The CDR3 consists of 15 residues. From germline, CDR1 is SGHDT and CDR2 YYEEEE. V lost 4 bases and J lost 3; bases outside the gene matches: 7. The CDR3 nucleotides are TGTGCCAGCAGCGCTACGGGACAGGGCTACTATGGCTACACCTTC. It encodes CASSATGQGYYGYTF.

The chain links TRBV5-4 to TRBJ1-1; 7 nucleotides line up with TRBD1. The germline V gene encodes CDR1 SGHNT and CDR2 YYREEE (reference sequence). Unmatched junction bases numbered 6, after V lost 5 bases and J lost 2 bases. This CDR3 comprises 14 residues. CDR3 nucleotides: TGTGCCAGCAGATCTCAGGGGGGTAACACTGAAGCTTTCTTT. Its protein is CASRSQGGNTEAFF.

The gene calls are TRBV28 and TRBJ2-2; TRBD2 matches at 7 bases. Germline V gene data show CDR1 as MDHEN and CDR2 as SYDVKM. The CDR3 has 14 residues. The junction had 6 bases not matched to a gene; V was cut back by 8 bases and J by 3 bases. The chain's CDR3 is CASDGLVDTGELFF. The CDR3 bases are TGTGCCAGCGACGGACTAGTGGACACCGGGGAGCTGTTTTTT.

The gene calls are TRBV9 and TRBJ2-1; perhaps TRBD1 as D (5 bases). The CDR3 length is 13 residues. CDR1 and CDR2 (germline): SGDLS, YYNGEE. The V gene lost 2 bases and the J gene lost 5 bases, with 8 bases spanning the gap. This chain's CDR3 is CASSVTGNNEQFF. In DNA, the CDR3 is TGTGCCAGCAGCGTTACAGGAAACAATGAGCAGTTCTTC.